The T cell receptor (beta chain) under discussion was sequenced for a study of radiotherapy plus CTLA-4 blockade in lung cancer. Germline CDR1 and CDR2: LNHDA and SQIVND (reference sequence). This CDR3 has 13 amino acids. V lost 5 bases and J 7 bases, leaving 15 bases between the germline ends. In its sample, this clone was seen a few times. Assay: immunoSEQ multiplex PCR; the TCRdb copy retains only in-frame clones and omits some. The repertoire consists of nearly 110,000 clones, with over 65% occurring once and the leading ten covering 2% to 3%. The chain uses TRBV19 and TRBJ2-7; tentatively, D is TRBD1 or TRBD2 (5 bases each). The source material was peripheral blood, sampled from a patient treated with radiotherapy plus ipilimumab. This TCR came from a human donor with non-small cell lung cancer that progressed on radiotherapy plus ipilimumab. Some clones in this sample may be carry-over from other donors' samples. CDR3 coding DNA: TGTGCCAGTAGTTCGCTTGGGACGTGGGAGCAGTACTTC. Protein: CASSSLGTWEQYF.